Following are 5 T cell receptor beta chains from one sample sequenced in a study of cytomegalovirus exposure and HLA in healthy donors (dated by TCRdb to the late 2010s). The library came from the immunoSEQ multiplex PCR assay. For the multiplex PCR, a mixture combining 60 forward primers for TCR Vbeta segments and 13 reverse primers for TCR Jbeta segments was used. The table was pulled from immuneACCESS by TCRdb, which kept in-frame rearrangements only. Such tables lose some clones; where checked, under half of the loss comes from unresolved V genes, and the rest has no known cause. The sample's clone listing holds approximately 100,000 clones. 0.59% of the sample comes from the top ten. The sequenced sample was PBMCs. The receptors shown here come from a man aged 45-65 years in good health and CMV-seronegative.

The CDR3 spells CSVGGQGVHEQFF. In DNA, the CDR3 is TGCAGCGTAGGGGGACAGGGGGTCCATGAGCAGTTCTTC. The chain uses TRBV29-1 and TRBJ2-1; the match to TRBD1 covers 11 bases. CDR3 size: 13 residues. The J segment lost 8 bases and the V segment lost 6 bases, leaving 6 bases of the junction unmatched. Germline V gene data show CDR1 as SQVTM and CDR2 as ANQGSEA.

CDR3 sequence (DNA): TGCGCCAGCAGCTTGTTTAGCAGCTCCTACAATGAGCAGTTCTTC. Translated, it gives CASSLFSSSYNEQFF. The chain is built from TRBV5-1 and TRBJ2-1; D gene uncertain. CDR1 SGHRS and CDR2 YFSETQ come from the germline V gene. Between the trimmed V and J ends, which lost 1 base and 0 bases, there was a span of 8 bases. The CDR3 loop spans 15 amino acids. Using reference TRBV5-1 and TRBJ2-1 for the parts outside the CDR3, the full variable domain is KAGVTQTPRYLIKTRGQQVTLSCSPISGHRSVSWYQQTPGQGLQFLFEYFSETQRNKGNFPGRFSGRQFSNSRSEMNVSTLELGDSALYLCASSLFSSSYNEQFFGPGTRLTVL.

The chain joins TRBV6-1 to TRBJ1-6; 7 nucleotides align to TRBD1. After removal of 4 bases from V and 7 bases from J, the junction contained 10 bases not matched to a gene. Germline CDR1 and CDR2: MNHNS and SASEGT. This CDR3 region has 16 residues. CDR3 coding DNA: TGTGCCAGCAGTGCAACTACGGGACAGACAAATTCACCCCTCCACTTT. This translates into CASSATTGQTNSPLHF.

The V and J genes are TRBV4-3 and TRBJ1-6; maybe TRBD1 (5 bases). The V end was cut by 0 bases, the J end by 9 bases, with 12 bases between. The CDR3 totals 15 residues. Germline CDR1 and CDR2: LGHNA and YSLEER. The DNA of the CDR3 is TGCGCCAGCAGCCAAGACGGAGGGGTGAGTTCACCCCTCCACTTT. Translating gives CASSQDGGVSSPLHF.

The V gene is TRBV2, the J gene TRBJ1-3, with D hard to call. Trimming took 7 bases from V and 0 from J, leaving 7 bases between them. The germline V gene encodes CDR1 SNHLY and CDR2 FYNNEI. The CDR3 length is 13 residues. The CDR3 DNA reads TGTGCCAGCACAGGCAACTCTGGAAACACCATATATTTT. Its protein is CASTGNSGNTIYF.